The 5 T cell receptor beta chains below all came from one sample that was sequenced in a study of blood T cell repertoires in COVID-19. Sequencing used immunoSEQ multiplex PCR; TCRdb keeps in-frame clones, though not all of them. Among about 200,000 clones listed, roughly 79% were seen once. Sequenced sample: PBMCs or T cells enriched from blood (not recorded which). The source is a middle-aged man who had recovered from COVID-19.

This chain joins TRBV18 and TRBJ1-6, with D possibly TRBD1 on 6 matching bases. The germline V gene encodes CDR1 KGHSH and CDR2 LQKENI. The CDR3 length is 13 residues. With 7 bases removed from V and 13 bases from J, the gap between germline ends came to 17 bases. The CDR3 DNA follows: TGTGCCAGCTACGAGAGGGGGTCGGCGCCCCTCCACTTT. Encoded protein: CASYERGSAPLHF.

The CDR3 spells CSVEVGLAADTQYF. CDR3 DNA: TGCAGCGTTGAAGTTGGCCTAGCGGCAGATACGCAGTATTTT. The chain recombines TRBV29-1 with TRBJ2-3; 7 nucleotides line up with TRBD2. Per germline, CDR1 SQVTM and CDR2 ANQGSEA. J gave up 4 bases and V 1 base, and 5 bases lay outside the gene matches. CDR3 length equals 14 residues.

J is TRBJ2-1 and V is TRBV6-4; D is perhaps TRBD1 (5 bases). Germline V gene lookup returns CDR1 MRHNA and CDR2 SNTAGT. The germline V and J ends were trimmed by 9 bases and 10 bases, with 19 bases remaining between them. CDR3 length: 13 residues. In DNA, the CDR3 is TGTGCCAGTTCGCTAGGGGATTACGGGGAGCAGTTCTTC. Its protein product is CASSLGDYGEQFF.

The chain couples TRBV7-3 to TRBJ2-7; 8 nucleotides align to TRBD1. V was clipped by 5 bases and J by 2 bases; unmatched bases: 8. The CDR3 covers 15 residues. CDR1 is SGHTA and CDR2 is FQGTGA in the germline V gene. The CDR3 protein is CASSPGQGLTYEQYF. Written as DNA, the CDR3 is TGTGCCAGCAGCCCAGGACAGGGATTAACCTACGAGCAGTACTTC.

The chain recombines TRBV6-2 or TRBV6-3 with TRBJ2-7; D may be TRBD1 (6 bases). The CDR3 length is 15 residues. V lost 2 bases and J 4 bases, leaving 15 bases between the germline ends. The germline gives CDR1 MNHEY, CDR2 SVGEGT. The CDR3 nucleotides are TGTGCCAGCAGTTACGATGTGGGGACATTTTACGAGCAGTACTTC. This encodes CASSYDVGTFYEQYF.